This TCR beta chain was captured by sequencing in a study of T cell responses to AZD1222 COVID-19 vaccine. The study, taken as a whole, reports: Only after the peak T cell response were repertoires sampled. Clonal diversity may have been underestimated in mostly white British donors.

Turning to this clone: Antigen unknown.

Germline V gene lookup returns CDR1 SGHDT and CDR2 YYEEEE. The CDR3 sequence is 14 residues long. Trimming removed 3 bases at V and 4 bases at J, with 13 bases between. The protocol was immunoSEQ multiplex PCR, while the TCRdb copy is restricted to in-frame clones and leaves out a portion. The table records more than 95,000 clones, less than 95% of them present only once. This sample comprised peripheral blood, obtained on day 0 of MenACWY control vaccination. This TCR was sampled from an adult in good health. V is TRBV5-6 and J is TRBJ1-1; D remains unclear. CDR3 sequence: CASSSTTWGTEAFF. The DNA of the CDR3 is TGTGCCAGCAGCTCCACAACGTGGGGCACTGAAGCTTTCTTT. The complete variable domain, with remaining parts taken from reference TRBV5-6 and TRBJ1-1, reads DAGVTQSPTHLIKTRGQQVTLRCSPKSGHDTVSWYQQALGQGPQFIFQYYEEEERQRGNFPDRFSGHQFPNYSSELNVNALLLGDSALYLCASSSTTWGTEAFFGQGTRLTVV.